This record covers a single TCR beta chain. Its antigen is unidentified. This entry comes from a study of T cells expressing NK-cell markers. Study background: Sorted CD3+CD56+NKG2C+, CD3+CD56+NKG2C- and CD3+CD56-NKG2C+ T cells provided the TCR beta repertoires.

Study results and caveats: Of CD8+ T cells, about 1.0-8% belonged to dominant NKG2C+ clonotypes in six donors.

The CDR3 runs 15 residues. From germline, CDR1 is MNHEY and CDR2 SVGEGT. One entry per CDR3 protein, without DNA, is what TCRdb gives after re-calling the 5' RACE reads. The sample table sets out about 170,000 distinct CDR3 sequences. The V call is TRBV6-2 or TRBV6-3, the J call TRBJ2-7. The clonotype originates from a man aged 18-70 years in good health. Sequenced sample: blood T cells: a sorted CD56 or NKG2C T cell subset, CD4+ or CD8+ T cells, or bulk PBMC T cells (not recorded which). CDR3 region: CASRFVAGSSYEQYF.